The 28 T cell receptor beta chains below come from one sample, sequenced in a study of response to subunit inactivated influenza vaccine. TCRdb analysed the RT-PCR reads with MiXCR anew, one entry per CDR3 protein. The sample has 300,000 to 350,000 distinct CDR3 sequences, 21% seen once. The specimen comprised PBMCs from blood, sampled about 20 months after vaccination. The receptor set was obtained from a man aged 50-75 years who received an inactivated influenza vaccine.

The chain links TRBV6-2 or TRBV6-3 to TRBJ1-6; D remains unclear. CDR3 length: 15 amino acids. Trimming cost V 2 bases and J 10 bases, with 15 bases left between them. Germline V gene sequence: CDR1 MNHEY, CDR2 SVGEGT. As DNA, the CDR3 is TGTGCCAGCAGTTACCTTAGCGGGGAGGGCTCACCCCTCCACTTT. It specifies CASSYLSGEGSPLHF.

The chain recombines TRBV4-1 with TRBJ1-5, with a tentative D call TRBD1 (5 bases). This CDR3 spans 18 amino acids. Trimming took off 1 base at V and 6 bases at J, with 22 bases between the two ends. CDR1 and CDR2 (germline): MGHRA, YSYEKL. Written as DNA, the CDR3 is TGCGCCAGCAGCCAAGGGATAATCAGGGCCGGAGTGAGTCAGCCCCAGCATTTT. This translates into CASSQGIIRAGVSQPQHF.

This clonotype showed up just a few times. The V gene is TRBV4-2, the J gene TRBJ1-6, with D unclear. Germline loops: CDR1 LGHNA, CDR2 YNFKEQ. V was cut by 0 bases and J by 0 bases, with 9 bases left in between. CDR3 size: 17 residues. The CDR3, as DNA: TGTGCCAGCAGCCAAGAATCTCAGAGCTCCTATAATTCACCCCTCCACTTT. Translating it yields CASSQESQSSYNSPLHF.

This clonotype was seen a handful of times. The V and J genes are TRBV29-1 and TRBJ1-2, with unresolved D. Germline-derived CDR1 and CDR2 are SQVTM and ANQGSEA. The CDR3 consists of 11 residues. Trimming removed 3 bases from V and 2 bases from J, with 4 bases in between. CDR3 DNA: TGCAGCGTTGACGGCAACTATGGCTACACCTTC. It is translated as CSVDGNYGYTF.

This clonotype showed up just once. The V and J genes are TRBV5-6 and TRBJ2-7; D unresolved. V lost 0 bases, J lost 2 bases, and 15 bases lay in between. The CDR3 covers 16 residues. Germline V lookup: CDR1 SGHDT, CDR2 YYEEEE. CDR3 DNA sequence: TGTGCCAGCAGCTTGGTCCCGGCAGCCAATCCCTACGAGCAGTACTTC. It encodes CASSLVPAANPYEQYF.

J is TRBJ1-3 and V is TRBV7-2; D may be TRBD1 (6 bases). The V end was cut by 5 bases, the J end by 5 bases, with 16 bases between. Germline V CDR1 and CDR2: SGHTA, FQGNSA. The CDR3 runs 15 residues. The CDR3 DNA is TGTGCCAGCAGCCCCCAGGACAGCAATAGAAACACCATATATTTT. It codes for CASSPQDSNRNTIYF.

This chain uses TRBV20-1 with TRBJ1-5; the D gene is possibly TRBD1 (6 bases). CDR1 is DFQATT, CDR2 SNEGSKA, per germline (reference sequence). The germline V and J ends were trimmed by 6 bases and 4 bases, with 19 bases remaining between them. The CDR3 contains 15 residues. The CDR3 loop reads CSASARGIRNQPQHF. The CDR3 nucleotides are TGCAGTGCATCTGCCAGGGGAATCAGGAATCAGCCCCAGCATTTT.

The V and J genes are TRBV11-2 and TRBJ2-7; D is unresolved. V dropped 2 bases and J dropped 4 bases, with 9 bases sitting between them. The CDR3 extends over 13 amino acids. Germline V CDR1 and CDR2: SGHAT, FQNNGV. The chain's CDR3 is CASSLRPTYEQYF. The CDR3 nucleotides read TGTGCCAGCAGCTTAAGACCGACATACGAGCAGTACTTC.

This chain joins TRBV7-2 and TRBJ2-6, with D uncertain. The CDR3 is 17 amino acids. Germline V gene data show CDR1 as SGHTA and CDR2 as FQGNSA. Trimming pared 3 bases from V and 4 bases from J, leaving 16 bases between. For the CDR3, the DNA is TGTGCCAGCAGCTTCCTGGACGGCGGCACCGGGGCCAACGTCCTGACTTTC. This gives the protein CASSFLDGGTGANVLTF.

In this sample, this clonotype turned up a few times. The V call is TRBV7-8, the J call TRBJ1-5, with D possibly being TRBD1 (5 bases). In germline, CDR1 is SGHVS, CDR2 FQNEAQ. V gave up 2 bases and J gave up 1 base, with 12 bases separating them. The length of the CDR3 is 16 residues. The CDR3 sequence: CASSLLGQMSNQPQHF. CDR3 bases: TGTGCCAGCAGCTTATTGGGGCAGATGAGCAATCAGCCCCAGCATTTT.

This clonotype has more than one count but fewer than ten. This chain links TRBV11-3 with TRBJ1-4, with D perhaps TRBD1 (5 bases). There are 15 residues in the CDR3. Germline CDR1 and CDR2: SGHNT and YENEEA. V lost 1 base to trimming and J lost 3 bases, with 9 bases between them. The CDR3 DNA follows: TGTGCCAGCAGCTTAGGAGGGGAACCTAATGAAAAACTGTTTTTT. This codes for CASSLGGEPNEKLFF.

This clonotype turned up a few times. The CDR3 nucleotides are TGTGCCAGCAGCCCCTCCTACCACAGGGTCGGCAATCAGCCCCAGCATTTT. This translates into CASSPSYHRVGNQPQHF. The chain has TRBV3-1 and TRBJ1-5; perhaps TRBD1 as D (6 bases). The CDR3 runs to 17 residues. Germline V gives CDR1 LGHDT, CDR2 YNNKEL (reference sequence). Trimming removed 4 bases at V and 2 bases at J, with 18 bases between.

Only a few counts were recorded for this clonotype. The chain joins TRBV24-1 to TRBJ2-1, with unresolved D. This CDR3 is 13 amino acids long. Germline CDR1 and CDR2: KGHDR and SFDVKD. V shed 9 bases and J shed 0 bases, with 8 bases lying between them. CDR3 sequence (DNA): TGTGCCACCCGTCGGTCCTCCTACAATGAGCAGTTCTTC. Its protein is CATRRSSYNEQFF.

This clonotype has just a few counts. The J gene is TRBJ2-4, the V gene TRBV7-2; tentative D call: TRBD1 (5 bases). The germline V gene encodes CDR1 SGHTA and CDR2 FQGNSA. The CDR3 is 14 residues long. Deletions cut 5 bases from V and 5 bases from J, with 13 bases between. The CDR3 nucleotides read TGTGCCAGCAGCCCCGACAGAGTACAAAACATTCAGTACTTC. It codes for CASSPDRVQNIQYF.

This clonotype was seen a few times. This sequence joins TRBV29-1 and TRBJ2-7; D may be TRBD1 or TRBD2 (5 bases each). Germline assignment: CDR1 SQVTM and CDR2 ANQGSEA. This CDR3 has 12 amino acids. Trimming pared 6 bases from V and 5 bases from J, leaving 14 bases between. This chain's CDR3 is CSVDGVGHEQYF. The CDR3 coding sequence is TGCAGCGTAGACGGGGTGGGACACGAGCAGTACTTC.

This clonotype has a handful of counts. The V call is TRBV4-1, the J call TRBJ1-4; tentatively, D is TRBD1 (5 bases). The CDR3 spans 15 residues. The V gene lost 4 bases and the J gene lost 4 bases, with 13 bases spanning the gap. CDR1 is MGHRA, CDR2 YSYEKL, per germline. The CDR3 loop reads CASSLIEGRNEKLFF. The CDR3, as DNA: TGCGCCAGCAGCCTGATTGAGGGGCGTAATGAAAAACTGTTTTTT.

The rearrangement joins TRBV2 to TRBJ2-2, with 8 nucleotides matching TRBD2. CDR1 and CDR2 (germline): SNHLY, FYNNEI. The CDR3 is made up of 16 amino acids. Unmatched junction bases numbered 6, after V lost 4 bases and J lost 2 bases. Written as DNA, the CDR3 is TGTGCCAGCAGTGCTACTAGCGGTCCAAACACCGGGGAGCTGTTTTTT. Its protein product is CASSATSGPNTGELFF.

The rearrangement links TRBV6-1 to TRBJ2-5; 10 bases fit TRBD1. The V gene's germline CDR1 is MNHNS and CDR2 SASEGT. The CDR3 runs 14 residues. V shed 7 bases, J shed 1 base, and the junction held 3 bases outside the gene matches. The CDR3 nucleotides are TGTGCCAGCAACCGGGACAGGGGCCAAGAGACCCAGTACTTC. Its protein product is CASNRDRGQETQYF.

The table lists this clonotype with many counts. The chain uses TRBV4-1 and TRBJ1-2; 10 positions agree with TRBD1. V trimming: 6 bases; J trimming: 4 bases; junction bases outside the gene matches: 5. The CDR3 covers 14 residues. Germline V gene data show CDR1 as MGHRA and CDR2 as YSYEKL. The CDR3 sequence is CASSTGQGIYGYTF. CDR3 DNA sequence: TGCGCCAGCAGTACGGGACAGGGGATCTATGGCTACACCTTC.

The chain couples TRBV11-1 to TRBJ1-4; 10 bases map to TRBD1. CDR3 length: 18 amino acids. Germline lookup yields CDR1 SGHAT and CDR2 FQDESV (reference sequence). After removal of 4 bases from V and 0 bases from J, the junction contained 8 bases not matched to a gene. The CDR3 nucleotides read TGTGCCAGCAGCTGGGACAGGGGACCTGGGGCAACTAATGAAAAACTGTTTTTT. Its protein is CASSWDRGPGATNEKLFF.

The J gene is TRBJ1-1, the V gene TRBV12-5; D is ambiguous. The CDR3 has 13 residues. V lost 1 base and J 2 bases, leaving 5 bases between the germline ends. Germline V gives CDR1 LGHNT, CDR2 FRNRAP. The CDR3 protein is CASGLGVNTEAFF. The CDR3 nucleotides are TGTGCTAGTGGTTTGGGAGTCAACACTGAAGCTTTCTTT.

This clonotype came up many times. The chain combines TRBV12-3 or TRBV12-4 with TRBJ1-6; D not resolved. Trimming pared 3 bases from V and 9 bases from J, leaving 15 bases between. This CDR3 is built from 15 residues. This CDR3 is CASSFQAGIGSPLHF. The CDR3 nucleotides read TGTGCCAGCAGTTTCCAAGCGGGAATTGGTTCACCCCTCCACTTT.

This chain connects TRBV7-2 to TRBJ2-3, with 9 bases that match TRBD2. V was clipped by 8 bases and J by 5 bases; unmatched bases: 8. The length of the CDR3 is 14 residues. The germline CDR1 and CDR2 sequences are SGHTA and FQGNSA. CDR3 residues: CASRSGSLVDTQYF. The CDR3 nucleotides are TGTGCCAGCCGTAGCGGGAGTCTGGTAGATACGCAGTATTTT.

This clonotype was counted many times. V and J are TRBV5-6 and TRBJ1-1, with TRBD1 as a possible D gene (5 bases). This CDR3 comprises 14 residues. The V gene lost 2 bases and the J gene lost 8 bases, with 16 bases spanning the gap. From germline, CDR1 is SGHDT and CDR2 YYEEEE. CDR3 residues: CASSFVAGLQEAFF. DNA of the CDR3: TGTGCCAGCAGCTTTGTGGCAGGGCTCCAGGAAGCTTTCTTT.

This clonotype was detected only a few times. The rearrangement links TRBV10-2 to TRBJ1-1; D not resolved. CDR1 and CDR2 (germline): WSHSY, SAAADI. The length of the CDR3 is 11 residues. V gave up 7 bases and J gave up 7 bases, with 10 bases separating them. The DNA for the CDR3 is TGCGCCAGCATGGAGGGAATTGAAGCTTTCTTT. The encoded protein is CASMEGIEAFF.

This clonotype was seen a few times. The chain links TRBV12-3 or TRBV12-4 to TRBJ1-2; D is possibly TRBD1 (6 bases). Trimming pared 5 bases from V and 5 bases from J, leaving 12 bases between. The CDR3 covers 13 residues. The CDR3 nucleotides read TGTGCCAGCAGTCCCGACAGGCTTTATGGCTACACCTTC. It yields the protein CASSPDRLYGYTF.

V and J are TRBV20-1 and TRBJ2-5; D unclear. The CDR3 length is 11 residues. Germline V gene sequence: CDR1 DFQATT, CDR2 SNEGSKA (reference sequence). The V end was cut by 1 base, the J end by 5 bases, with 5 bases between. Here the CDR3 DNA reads TGCAGTGCTAGAGGATCGGAGACCCAGTACTTC. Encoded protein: CSARGSETQYF.

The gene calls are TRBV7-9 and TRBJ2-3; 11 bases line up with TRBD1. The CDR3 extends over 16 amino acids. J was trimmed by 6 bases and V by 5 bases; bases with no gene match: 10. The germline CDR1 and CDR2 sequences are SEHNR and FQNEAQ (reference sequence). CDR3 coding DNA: TGTGCCAGCAGCACCATCGGGGACAGGGGGACTGATACGCAGTATTTT. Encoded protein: CASSTIGDRGTDTQYF.